This entry concerns a single T cell receptor beta chain. This receptor's antigen is unknown. No quality values exist for individual bases; no much larger clone is one base distant. This record belongs to a study of cytomegalovirus exposure and HLA in healthy donors (dated by TCRdb to 2017 to 2019). Regarding the research as a whole: An earlier analysis of several hundred of the donors reported 276 Gb of sequence data and about 120 million unique TCR beta sequences obtained from about 179 million T cells. An early release covering approximately 600 HLA-typed donors comprised around 300 gigabases of sequencing data and about 90 million unique TCR sequences. Among the roughly 400 genotyped donors, 75% to 90% belonged to the genetic ancestry cluster associated with self-reported Caucasian donors. The aim of the study was to test whether cataloging public T cell receptors could identify signatures of past pathogen exposure. The T cell repertoires of under 700 subjects were profiled by immunosequencing and related to cytomegalovirus serostatus. Along with the approximately 600-subject first cohort, a separate validation cohort of 120 different subjects was used. To predict cytomegalovirus infection status, the study combined high-throughput TCR immunosequencing, statistical association of individual TCRs with disease status, and machine learning. A later analysis re-analyzed previously published TCR beta repertoires from about 600 donors and added high-resolution HLA genotyping to study TCR occurrence patterns. In the later analysis, no new phenotypic data were used to find candidate immune exposures; instead, reliance was placed on TCR beta sequences and their occurrence across donors. In an earlier analysis of a few hundred of the donors, high-throughput TCR beta sequencing was used to judge whether each TCR beta V gene segment behaved as functional or pseudogenic. Donor age, sex, ethnicity and CMV serostatus were compiled alongside the repertoire data. A later genetic analysis took genome-wide SNP genotypes for about three fifths of the roughly 700 donors and used that subset as a discovery cohort. Every discovery cohort repertoire had been produced on one sequencing platform. Both class I and class II loci were covered by HLA typing, at four-digit resolution. The number of donors typed differed by locus, with 629-630 for A, B, C, DRB1 and DQB1, more than 500 for DQA1, about 610 for DPA1, and 400 to 490 for DPB1. A few DR-DQ haplotypes were handled as single units for association and clustering because linkage in the cohort was strong. Across about 380 genotyped donors of the cohort, an average of roughly 250,000 unique TCR beta nucleotide sequences per donor were sequenced, and approximately 17% of those sequences were non-productive. Study-wide findings and limitations: Across donors, most TCR sequences were observed very rarely, whereas some public TCRs were present in many individuals. In a later analysis, HLA-associated TCR beta chains were found to be more clonally expanded and to have lower generation probabilities than equally common non-associated chains. The authors suggested that the approach could potentially be extended to other disease states and immunological phenotypes. Because HLA typing was unavailable for some donors at each locus, only the typed subset was used in association tests. A few of the identified cytomegalovirus-associated TCR beta chains were confirmed in vitro to be specific for cytomegalovirus antigens. The cohort was sequenced for TCR beta chains only, and without alpha or paired-chain data the features that could be detected were limited. At a false discovery rate of 0.05, a later analysis linked 16,951 TCR beta sequences to specific HLA alleles. In a later analysis, most CMV-associated TCR beta chains were found to appear HLA-restricted, with HLA associations seemingly driven largely by CMV exposure. A group of highly shared sequence variants was considered likely to be a technical artifact of the sequencing pipeline. In both the original and validation cohorts, the classifier was reported to diagnose cytomegalovirus status with high specificity and sensitivity. In the study, around 160 TCR beta chains were listed as associated with cytomegalovirus. In a later genetic analysis, fewer N-insertions in productive TCRs were reported among donors in an Asian-associated ancestry cluster than the approximately 670-donor mean. Sequencing depth was assumed to be roughly uniform across donors in the presence/absence analyses, though that assumption may not hold. CMV serostatus was the only immune exposure information available for the cohort. Because the 87-base-pair reads could not distinguish some IMGT-functional V segments, including TRBV6-2 and TRBV6-3, those segments were excluded. A further reported finding was that TCR beta sequences accurately predicted the HLA-A and HLA-B alleles for most subjects in the first cohort. In a later analysis, TCR association rates were found to vary across HLA loci, with the most associated TCRs seen for DRB1 alleles and the fewest for HLA-C alleles. In an earlier analysis of fewer than 700 of the donors, most TCR beta V segments appeared in productive rearrangements about 90% or about 30% of the time, broadly matching IMGT annotations. An association between a missense DCLRE1C variant and V-gene and J-gene trimming of TCR beta chains was found in a later genetic analysis and replicated in an independent cohort. A later analysis reported that several top co-occurrence clusters appeared linked to parvovirus B19, influenza, CMV and Epstein-Barr virus. Correlated functional status among segregating V segments might be attributable to linkage disequilibrium, but an unknown experimental factor could not be ruled out. When HLA alleles, especially DR and DQ, strongly co-occurred, attributing TCR associations to individual alleles was difficult. The earlier analysis of nearly 600 of the donors excluded 15 to 20 rarely observed V segments, including chromosome 9 orphons, because counts were too low.

The library relied on the immunoSEQ multiplex PCR assay. For the multiplex PCR, a mixture combining 60 forward primers for TCR Vbeta segments and 13 reverse primers for TCR Jbeta segments was used. Amplification of the CDR3 region of rearranged TCR beta genes was performed with a multiplex PCR assay on genomic DNA. The Illumina HiSeq System was used to sequence the amplified TCR beta libraries as 87-base-pair reads. Concerning the study's data processing: Across the 500 to 700 repertoires, a later analysis counted approximately 83 million unique TCR beta chains, around 11 million of which were shared by at least two donors. Raw reads were error-corrected and collapsed into unique sequences with a nearest-neighbor algorithm that merged closely related sequences to remove PCR and sequencing errors. Alignment of CDR3 sequences to IMGT reference sequences was used to assign V, D and J gene segments. For a sequence to be retained, a match of at least six nucleotides to both a V gene segment and a J gene segment was required. A rearrangement was called productive if the CDR3 had no stop codons and remained in frame with V and J, and every other rearrangement was called non-productive. Following IMGT convention, CDR3 was defined as the stretch from the second conserved V-encoded cysteine to the conserved J-encoded phenylalanine. The earlier analysis of 587 of the donors excluded any sequence lacking an unambiguous match to a single V gene segment. An earlier analysis of approximately 590 of the donors classified V segments as functional when productive rearrangements were above 56.7% and as segregating when the standard deviation between donors was above 5%. To diagnose cytomegalovirus status from the catalog of TCR beta chain sequences, a statistical classification framework was built. A later analysis assigned V and J genes by comparing TCR nucleotide sequences with IMGT/GENE-DB human TR gene sequences. The TCRdist pipeline was used in a later analysis to assign CDR3 sequences and most-parsimonious VDJ recombination scenarios. In a later analysis, each TCR beta chain was defined by its CDR3 amino acid sequence together with its V-gene family, and reads without a unique V-gene family were excluded. A later analysis removed 550 to 700 highly shared, low-generation-probability nucleotide sequences to deal with suspected cross-contamination and a sequencing artifact. A later analysis calculated a clonal expansion index for each public chain from normalized within-repertoire ranks of inferred template counts. In a later analysis, generation probabilities were computed with a VDJ recombination model fitted to out-of-frame rearrangements, and the resulting probabilities were checked against IGoR. A later analysis scored TCR-TCR, TCR-HLA and TCR-CMV co-occurrence with hypergeometric tests, applying a repertoire-size bias correction to TCR pairs. False discovery rates were estimated in a later analysis by permuting HLA or CMV assignments 20 times. In a later analysis, co-occurring TCRs were grouped using DBSCAN, with TCRdist sequence similarity added in when clustering inside HLA-allele-positive subsets. Repertoires with fewer than 30,000 or more than 120,000 public chains were left out of co-occurrence clustering, as were four to six repertoires with anomalous nucleotide sharing. TCRdb re-hosts the immuneACCESS table, in-frame sequences only. Its copies lack some clones; in the studies checked, an unresolved V gene accounts for under half of them, and the cause for the rest is not known. V and J calls and clone size are given by that table; D and trimming were obtained from the DNA. The sample data list 210,000 or so clones, and 77% of these were observed just once. The ten largest clones take up 2.5% to 3% of the sample.

In total, roughly 670 healthy bone marrow donors made up the cohort. All cohort members were sampled while nominally healthy, although unrecorded immune exposures were likely present. The donor tested CMV seropositive, placing the donor among the 289 seropositive members of the cohort. Each donor provided a peripheral blood sample, and peripheral blood mononuclear cells were used for TCR beta sequencing. Genomic DNA extraction from the blood cell samples was performed with the Qiagen DNeasy Blood Extraction Kit. CDR1 and CDR2, looked up from the germline V gene, are SGHRS and YFSETQ. Trimmed from V: 4 bases; trimmed from J: 2 bases; junction bases lacking a gene match: 7. Spanning cysteine to phenylalanine, the CDR3 consists of 15 amino acids. Of the read, only the CDR3 DNA is kept; its 45 bases are in frame from base 1.

The source material was PBMCs. The V and J genes are TRBV5-1 and TRBJ1-1; TRBD1 fits 8 bases in the junction. This receptor was identified in a woman in her fifties or sixties in good health and CMV-seropositive. DNA sequence: TGCGCCAGCAGCGCTGGGGACAGGAGTAACACTGAAGCTTTCTTT. Its translation reads: CASSAGDRSNTEAFF.